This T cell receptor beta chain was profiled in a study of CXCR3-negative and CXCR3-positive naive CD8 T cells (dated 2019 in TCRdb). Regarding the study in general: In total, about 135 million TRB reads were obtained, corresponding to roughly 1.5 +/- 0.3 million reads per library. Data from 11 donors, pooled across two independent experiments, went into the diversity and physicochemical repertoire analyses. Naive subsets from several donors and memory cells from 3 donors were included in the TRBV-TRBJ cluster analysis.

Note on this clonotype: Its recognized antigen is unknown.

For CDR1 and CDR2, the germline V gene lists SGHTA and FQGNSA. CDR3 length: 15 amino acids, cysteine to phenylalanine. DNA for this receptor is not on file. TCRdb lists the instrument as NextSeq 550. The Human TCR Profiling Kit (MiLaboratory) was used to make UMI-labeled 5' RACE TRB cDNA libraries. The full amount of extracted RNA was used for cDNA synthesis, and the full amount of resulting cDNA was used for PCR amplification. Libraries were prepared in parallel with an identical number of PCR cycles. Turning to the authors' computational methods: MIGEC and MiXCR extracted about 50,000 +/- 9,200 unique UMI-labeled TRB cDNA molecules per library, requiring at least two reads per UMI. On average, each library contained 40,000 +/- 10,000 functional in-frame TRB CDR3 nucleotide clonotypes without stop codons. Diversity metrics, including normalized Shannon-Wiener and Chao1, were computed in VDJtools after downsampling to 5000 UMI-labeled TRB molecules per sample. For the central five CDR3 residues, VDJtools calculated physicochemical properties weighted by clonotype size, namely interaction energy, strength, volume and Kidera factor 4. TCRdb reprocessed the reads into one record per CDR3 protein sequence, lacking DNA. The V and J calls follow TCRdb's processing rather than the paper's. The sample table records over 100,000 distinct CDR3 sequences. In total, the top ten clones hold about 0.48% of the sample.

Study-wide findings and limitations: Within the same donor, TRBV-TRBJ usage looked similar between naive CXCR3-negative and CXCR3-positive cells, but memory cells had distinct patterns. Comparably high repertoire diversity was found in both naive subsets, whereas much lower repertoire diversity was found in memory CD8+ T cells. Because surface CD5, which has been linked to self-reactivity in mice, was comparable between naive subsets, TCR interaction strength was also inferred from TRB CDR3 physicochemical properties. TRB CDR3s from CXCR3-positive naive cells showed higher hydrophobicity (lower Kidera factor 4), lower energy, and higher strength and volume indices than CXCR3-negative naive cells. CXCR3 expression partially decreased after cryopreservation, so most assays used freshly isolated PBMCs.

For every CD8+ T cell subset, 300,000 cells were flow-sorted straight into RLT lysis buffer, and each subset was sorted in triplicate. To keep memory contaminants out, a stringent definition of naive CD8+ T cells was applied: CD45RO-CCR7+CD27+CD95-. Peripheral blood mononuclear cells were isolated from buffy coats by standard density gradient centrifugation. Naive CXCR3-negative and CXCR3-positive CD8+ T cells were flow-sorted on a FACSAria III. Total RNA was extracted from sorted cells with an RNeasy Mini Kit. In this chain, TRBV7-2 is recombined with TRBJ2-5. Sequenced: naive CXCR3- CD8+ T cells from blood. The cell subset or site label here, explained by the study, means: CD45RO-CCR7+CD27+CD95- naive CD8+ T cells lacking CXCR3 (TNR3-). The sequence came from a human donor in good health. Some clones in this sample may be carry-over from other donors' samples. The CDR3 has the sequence CASSLSQTNQETQYF.